This T cell receptor beta chain was retrieved from a study of OX40 agonist ivuxolimab in advanced cancers. Study background: The study treated patients with ivuxolimab, an agonistic anti-OX40 (CD134) antibody. Melanoma, hepatocellular carcinoma, head and neck or renal cell cancer occurred in dose-escalation patients. Findings and limits, study-wide: Still undetermined is the antigen specificity of the expanded peripheral T cells. There were, on average, more expanded clones in CD8+ T cells than in CD4+.

Germline CDR1 GTSNPN, CDR2 SVGIG (reference sequence). Trimming left V 2 bases short and J 2 bases short, with 3 bases between. The CDR3 extends over 11 amino acids. To note about this clone: As yet, its antigen is unknown.

Only in-frame clones appear in the TCRdb table, and some are missing; sequencing was by immunoSEQ multiplex PCR. This sample carries fewer than 65,000 clones, about four fifths of them seen once, and the ten largest clones take about a tenth. This chain links TRBV30 with TRBJ2-5; no definite D call. The sequences come from CD4+ or CD8+ T cells sorted from blood, collected in a trial of the OX40 agonist ivuxolimab. The origin of this receptor is an adult with an advanced solid tumor such as melanoma, head and neck, liver or kidney cancer. The CDR3 region is CAWSLQETQYF. The CDR3 region has the DNA TGTGCCTGGAGTCTACAAGAGACCCAGTACTTC.